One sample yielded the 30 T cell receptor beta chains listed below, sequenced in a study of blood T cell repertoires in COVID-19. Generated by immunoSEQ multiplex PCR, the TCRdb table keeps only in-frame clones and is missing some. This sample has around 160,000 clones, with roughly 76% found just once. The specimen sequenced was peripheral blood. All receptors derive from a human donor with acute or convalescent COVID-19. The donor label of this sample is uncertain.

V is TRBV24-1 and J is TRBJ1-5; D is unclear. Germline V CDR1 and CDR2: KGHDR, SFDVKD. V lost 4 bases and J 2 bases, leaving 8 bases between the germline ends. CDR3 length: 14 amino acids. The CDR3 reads CATSDPGGNQPQHF. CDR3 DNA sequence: TGTGCCACCAGTGACCCGGGTGGCAATCAGCCCCAGCATTTT.

The CDR3 loop reads CASGTGWGQPQHF. In DNA, the CDR3 is TGTGCCAGCGGGACAGGATGGGGTCAGCCCCAGCATTTT. The V call is TRBV2, the J call TRBJ1-5, with 8 bases that match TRBD1. CDR3 length: 13 amino acids. J was trimmed by 6 bases and V by 8 bases; bases with no gene match: 6. CDR1 is SNHLY, CDR2 FYNNEI, per germline. The entire variable domain, with the rest obtained from reference TRBV2 and TRBJ1-5, is as follows: EPEVTQTPSHQVTQMGQEVILRCVPISNHLYFYWYRQILGQKVEFLVSFYNNEISEKSEIFDDQFSVERPDGSNFTLKIRSTKLEDSAMYFCASGTGWGQPQHFGDGTRLSIL.

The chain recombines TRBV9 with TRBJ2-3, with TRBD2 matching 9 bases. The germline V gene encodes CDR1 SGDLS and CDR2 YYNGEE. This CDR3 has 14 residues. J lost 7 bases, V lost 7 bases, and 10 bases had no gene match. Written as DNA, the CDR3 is TGTGCCAGCTGCCCGGGCGGGGGGGAAAATACGCAGTATTTT. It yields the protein CASCPGGGENTQYF.

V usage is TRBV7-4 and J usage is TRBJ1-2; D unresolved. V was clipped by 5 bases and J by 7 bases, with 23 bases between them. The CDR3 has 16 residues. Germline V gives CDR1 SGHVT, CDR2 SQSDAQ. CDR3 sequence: CASSPRRAGIFSGYTF. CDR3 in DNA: TGTGCCAGCAGCCCTCGGAGGGCAGGTATCTTCTCTGGCTACACCTTC.

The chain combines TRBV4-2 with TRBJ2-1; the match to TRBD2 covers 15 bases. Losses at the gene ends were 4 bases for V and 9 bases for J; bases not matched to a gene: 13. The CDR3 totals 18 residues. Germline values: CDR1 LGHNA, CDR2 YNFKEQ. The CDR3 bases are TGTGCCAGCAGCCCCTCAGGGACTAGCGGGGGGTGGTCTGGTGAGCAGTTCTTC. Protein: CASSPSGTSGGWSGEQFF.

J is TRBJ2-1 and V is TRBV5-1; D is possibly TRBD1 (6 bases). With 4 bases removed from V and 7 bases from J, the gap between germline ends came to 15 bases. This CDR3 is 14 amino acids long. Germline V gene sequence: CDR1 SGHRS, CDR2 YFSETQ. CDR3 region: CASSVSGEKNEQFF. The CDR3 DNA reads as TGCGCCAGCAGCGTGTCAGGGGAAAAAAATGAGCAGTTCTTC.

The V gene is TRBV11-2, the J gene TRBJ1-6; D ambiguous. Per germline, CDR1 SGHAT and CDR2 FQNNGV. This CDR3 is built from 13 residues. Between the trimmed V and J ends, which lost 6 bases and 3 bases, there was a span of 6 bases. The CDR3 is CASREIYNSPLHF. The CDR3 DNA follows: TGTGCCAGCAGAGAGATCTATAATTCACCCCTCCACTTT.

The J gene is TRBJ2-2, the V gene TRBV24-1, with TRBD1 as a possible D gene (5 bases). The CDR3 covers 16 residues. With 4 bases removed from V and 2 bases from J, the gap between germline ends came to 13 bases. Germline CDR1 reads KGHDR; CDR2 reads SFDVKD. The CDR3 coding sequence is TGTGCCACCAGTGACTATACAGGTCTAAACACCGGGGAGCTGTTTTTT. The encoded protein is CATSDYTGLNTGELFF.

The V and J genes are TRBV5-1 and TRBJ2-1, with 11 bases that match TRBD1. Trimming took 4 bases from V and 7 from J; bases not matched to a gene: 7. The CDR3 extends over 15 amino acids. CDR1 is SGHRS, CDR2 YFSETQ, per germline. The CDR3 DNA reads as TGCGCCAGCAGCAACCGGGACAGGGGGATGAATGAGCAGTTCTTC. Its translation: CASSNRDRGMNEQFF.

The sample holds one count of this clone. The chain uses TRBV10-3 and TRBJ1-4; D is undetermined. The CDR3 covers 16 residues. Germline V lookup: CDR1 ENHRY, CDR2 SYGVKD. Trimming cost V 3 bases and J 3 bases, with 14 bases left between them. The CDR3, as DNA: TGTGCCATCAGTGAATTTAAGGCAGGCCCTAATGAAAAACTGTTTTTT. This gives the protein CAISEFKAGPNEKLFF.

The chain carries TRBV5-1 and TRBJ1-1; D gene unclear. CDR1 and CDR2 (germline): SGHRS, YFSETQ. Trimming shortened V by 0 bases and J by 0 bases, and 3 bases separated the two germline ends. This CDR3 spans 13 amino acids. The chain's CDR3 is CASSLGLNTEAFF. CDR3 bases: TGCGCCAGCAGCTTGGGGCTGAACACTGAAGCTTTCTTT.

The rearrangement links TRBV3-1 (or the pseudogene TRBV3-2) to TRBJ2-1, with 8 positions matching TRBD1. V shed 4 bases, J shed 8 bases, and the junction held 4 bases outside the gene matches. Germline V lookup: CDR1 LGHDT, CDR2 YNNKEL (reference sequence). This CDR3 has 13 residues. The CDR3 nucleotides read TGTGCCAGCAGCCTCGACAGGGGCTATGAGCAGTTCTTC. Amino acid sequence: CASSLDRGYEQFF.

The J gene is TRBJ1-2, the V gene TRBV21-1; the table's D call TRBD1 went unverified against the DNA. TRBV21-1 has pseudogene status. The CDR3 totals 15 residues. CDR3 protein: CARRRDRVPNYGYTF. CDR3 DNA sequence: TGTGCCAGGAGGAGGGACAGGGTCCCTAACTATGGCTACACCTTC.

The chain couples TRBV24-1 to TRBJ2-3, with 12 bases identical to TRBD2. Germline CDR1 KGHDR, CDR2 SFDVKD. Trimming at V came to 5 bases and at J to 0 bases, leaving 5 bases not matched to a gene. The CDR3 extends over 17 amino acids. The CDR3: CATSVLGLAGSTDTQYF. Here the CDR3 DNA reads TGTGCCACCAGTGTCCTAGGACTAGCGGGGAGCACAGATACGCAGTATTTT.

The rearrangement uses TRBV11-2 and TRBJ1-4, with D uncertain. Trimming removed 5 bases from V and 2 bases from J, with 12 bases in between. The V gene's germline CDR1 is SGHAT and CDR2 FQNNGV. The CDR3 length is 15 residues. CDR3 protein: CASSPSRRTNEKLFF. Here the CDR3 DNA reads TGTGCCAGCAGCCCTTCCCGCCGGACTAATGAAAAACTGTTTTTT.

The CDR3 DNA reads TGTGCCAGCAGCTTGGCAGGGACTGACAATGAGCAGTTCTTC. Translated: CASSLAGTDNEQFF. V and J are TRBV5-4 and TRBJ2-1; D is possibly TRBD2 (6 bases). The CDR3 has 14 amino acids. The V gene lost 0 bases and the J gene lost 5 bases, with 9 bases spanning the gap. Germline-derived CDR1 and CDR2 are SGHNT and YYREEE (reference sequence).

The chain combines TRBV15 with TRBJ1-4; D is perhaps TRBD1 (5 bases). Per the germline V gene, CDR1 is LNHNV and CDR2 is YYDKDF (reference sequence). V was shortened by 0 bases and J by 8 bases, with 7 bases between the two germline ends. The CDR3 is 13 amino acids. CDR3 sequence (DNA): TGTGCCACCAGCAGAGAGGGGGGGGAAAAACTGTTTTTT. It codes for CATSREGGEKLFF.

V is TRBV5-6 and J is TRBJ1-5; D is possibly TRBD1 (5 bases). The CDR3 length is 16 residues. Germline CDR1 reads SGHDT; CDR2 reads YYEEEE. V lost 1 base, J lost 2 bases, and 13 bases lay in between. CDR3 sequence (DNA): TGTGCCAGCAGCTTGTCGGTAAGCAGGGGCAATCAGCCCCAGCATTTT. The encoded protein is CASSLSVSRGNQPQHF.

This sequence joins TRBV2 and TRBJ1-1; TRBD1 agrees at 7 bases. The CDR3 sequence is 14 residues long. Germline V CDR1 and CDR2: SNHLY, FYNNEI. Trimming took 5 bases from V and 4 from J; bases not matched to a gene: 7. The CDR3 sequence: CASSLRTGGTEAFF. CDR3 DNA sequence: TGTGCCAGCAGTCTGAGGACAGGCGGCACTGAAGCTTTCTTT.

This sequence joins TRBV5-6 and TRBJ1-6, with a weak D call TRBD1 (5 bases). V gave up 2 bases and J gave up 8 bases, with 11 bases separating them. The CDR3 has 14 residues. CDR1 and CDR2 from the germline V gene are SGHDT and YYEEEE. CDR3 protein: CASSFKEGDSPLHF. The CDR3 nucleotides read TGTGCCAGCAGCTTTAAGGAAGGGGATTCACCCCTCCACTTT.

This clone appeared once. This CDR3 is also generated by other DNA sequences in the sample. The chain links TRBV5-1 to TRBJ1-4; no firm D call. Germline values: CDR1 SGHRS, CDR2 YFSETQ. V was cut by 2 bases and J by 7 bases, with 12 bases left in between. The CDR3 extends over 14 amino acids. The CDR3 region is CASSLGGLGEKLFF. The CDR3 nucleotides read TGCGCCAGCAGCTTAGGAGGGCTTGGTGAAAAACTGTTTTTT.

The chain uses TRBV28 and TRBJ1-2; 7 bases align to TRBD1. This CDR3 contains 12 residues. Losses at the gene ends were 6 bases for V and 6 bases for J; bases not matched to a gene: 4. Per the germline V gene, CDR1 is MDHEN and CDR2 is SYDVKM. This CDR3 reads CASSRGTDGYTF. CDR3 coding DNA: TGTGCCAGCAGCCGGGGGACAGATGGCTACACCTTC.

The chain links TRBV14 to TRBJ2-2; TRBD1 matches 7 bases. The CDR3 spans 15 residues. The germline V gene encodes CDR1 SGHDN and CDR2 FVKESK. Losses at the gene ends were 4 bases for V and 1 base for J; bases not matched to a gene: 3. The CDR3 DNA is TGTGCCAGCAGCCCGTGGGACAGGAACACCGGGGAGCTGTTTTTT. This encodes CASSPWDRNTGELFF. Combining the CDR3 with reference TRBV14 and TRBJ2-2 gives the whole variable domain EAGVTQFPSHSVIEKGQTVTLRCDPISGHDNLYWYRRVMGKEIKFLLHFVKESKQDESGMPNNRFLAERTGGTYSTLKVQPAELEDSGVYFCASSPWDRNTGELFFGEGSRLTVL.

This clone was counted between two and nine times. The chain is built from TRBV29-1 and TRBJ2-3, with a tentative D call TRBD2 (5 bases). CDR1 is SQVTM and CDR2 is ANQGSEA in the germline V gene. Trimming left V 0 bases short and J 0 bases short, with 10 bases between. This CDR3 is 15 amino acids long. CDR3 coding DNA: TGCAGCGTTGAAGATCTGGTAGCGAGCACAGATACGCAGTATTTT. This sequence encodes CSVEDLVASTDTQYF.

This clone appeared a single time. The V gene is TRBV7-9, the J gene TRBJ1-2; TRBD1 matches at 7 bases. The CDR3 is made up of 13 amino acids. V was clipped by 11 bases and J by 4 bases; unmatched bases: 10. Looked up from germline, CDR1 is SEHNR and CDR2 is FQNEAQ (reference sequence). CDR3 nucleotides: TGTGCCGGTAACGCACAGGGGTCCTATGGCTACACCTTC. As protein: CAGNAQGSYGYTF.

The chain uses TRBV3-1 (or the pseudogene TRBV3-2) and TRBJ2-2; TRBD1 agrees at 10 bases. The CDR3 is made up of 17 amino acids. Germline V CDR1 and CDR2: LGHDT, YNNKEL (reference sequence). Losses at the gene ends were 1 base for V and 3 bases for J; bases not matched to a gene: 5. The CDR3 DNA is TGTGCCAGCAGCCAAGTATGGGGGACAGGGGACACCGGGGAGCTGTTTTTT. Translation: CASSQVWGTGDTGELFF.

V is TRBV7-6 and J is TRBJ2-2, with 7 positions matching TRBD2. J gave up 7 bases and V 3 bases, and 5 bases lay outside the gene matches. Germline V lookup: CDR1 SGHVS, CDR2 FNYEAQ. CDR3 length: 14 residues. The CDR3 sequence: CASSLGGSHGELFF. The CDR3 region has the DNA TGTGCCAGCAGCTTGGGAGGGAGCCACGGGGAGCTGTTTTTT.

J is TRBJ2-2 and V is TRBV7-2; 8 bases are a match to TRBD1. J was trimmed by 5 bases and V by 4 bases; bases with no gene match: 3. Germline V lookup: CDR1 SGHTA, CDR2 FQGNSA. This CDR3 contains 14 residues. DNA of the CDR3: TGTGCCAGCAGCTCTCGACAGGGGACCGGGGAGCTGTTTTTT. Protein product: CASSSRQGTGELFF.

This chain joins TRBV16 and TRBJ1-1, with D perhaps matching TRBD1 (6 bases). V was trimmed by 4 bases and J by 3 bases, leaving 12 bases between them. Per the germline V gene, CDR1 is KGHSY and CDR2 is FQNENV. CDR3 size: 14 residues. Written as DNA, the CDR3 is TGTGCCAGCAGCCGTCAGGGGTGGGACACTGAAGCTTTCTTT. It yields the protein CASSRQGWDTEAFF. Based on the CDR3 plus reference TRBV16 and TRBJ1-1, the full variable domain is GEEVAQTPKHLVRGEGQKAKLYCAPIKGHSYVFWYQQVLKNEFKFLISFQNENVFDETGMPKERFSAKCLPNSPCSLEIQATKLEDSAVYFCASSRQGWDTEAFFGQGTRLTVV.

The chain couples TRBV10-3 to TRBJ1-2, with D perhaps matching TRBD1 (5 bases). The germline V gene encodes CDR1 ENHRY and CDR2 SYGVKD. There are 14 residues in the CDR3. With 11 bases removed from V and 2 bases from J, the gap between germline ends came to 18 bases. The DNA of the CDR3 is TGTGCCGTGCCGGGACTTCGTAGAAACTATGGCTACACCTTC. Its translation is CAVPGLRRNYGYTF.